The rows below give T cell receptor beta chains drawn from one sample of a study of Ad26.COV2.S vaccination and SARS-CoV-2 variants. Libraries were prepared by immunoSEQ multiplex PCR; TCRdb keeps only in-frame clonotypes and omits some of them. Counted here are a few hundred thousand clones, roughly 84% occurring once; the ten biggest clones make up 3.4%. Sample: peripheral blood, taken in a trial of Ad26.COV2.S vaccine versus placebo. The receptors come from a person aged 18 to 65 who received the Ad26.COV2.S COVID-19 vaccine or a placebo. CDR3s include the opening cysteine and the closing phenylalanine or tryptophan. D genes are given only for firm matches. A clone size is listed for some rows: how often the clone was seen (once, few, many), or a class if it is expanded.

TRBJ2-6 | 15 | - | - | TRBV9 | CASSSRMGGANVLTF | TGTGCCAGCAGCTCAAGAATGGGCGGGGCCAACGTCCTGACTTTC
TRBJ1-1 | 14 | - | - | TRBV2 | CASSEGGRNTEAFF | TGTGCCAGCAGTGAAGGGGGGAGGAACACTGAAGCTTTCTTT
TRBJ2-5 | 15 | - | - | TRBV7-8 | CASSLIPGSQETQYF | TGTGCCAGCAGCCTTATCCCGGGTTCCCAAGAGACCCAGTACTTC
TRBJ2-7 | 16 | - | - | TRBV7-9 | CASSRRAGESPYEQYF | TGTGCCAGCAGCCGAAGGGCAGGCGAATCTCCCTACGAGCAGTACTTC
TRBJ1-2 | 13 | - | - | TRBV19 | CASSIRTSYGYTF | TGTGCCAGTAGTATAAGGACCTCCTATGGCTACACCTTC
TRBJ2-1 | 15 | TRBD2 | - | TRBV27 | CASSFGLAGAMAQFF | TGTGCCAGCAGTTTCGGTCTAGCGGGGGCAATGGCGCAGTTCTTC
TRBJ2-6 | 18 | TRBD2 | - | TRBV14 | CASSQDAGLVTGANVLTF | TGTGCCAGCAGCCAAGATGCGGGACTAGTGACTGGGGCCAACGTCCTGACTTTC
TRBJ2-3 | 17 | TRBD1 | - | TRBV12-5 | CASGLLRQGARTDTQYF | TGTGCTAGTGGTTTGCTACGACAGGGGGCAAGAACAGATACGCAGTATTTT
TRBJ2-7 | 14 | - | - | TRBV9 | CASSVDDSSYEQYF | TGTGCCAGCAGCGTAGATGATAGCTCCTACGAGCAGTACTTC
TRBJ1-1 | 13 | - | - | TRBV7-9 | CAGTGPMNTEAFF | TGTGCCGGAACAGGTCCCATGAACACTGAAGCTTTCTTT
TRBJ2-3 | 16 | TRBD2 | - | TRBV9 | CASSPTSGGLTDTQYF | TGTGCCAGCAGCCCGACCAGCGGGGGACTCACAGATACGCAGTATTTT
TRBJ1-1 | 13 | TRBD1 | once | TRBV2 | CASRDRGFIEAFF | TGTGCCAGTCGGGACAGGGGGTTTATTGAAGCTTTCTTT
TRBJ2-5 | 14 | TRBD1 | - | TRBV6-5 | CASNRDRIQETQYF | TGTGCCAGCAACCGGGACAGAATACAAGAGACCCAGTACTTC
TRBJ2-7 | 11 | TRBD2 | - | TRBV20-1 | CSAREGPEQYF | TGCAGTGCGAGGGAGGGTCCCGAGCAGTACTTC
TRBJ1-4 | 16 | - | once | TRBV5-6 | CASSLGTGGRNEKLFF | TGTGCCAGCAGCTTGGGGACGGGGGGCCGTAATGAAAAACTGTTTTTT
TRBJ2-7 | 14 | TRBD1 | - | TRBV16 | CASSHWTGTYEQYF | TGTGCCAGCAGCCACTGGACAGGAACCTACGAGCAGTACTTC
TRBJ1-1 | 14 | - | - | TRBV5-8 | CASSLLAGIPKAFF | TGTGCCAGCAGCTTGCTGGCAGGAATACCTAAAGCTTTCTTT
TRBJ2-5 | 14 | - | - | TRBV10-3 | CAISVQIGGETQYF | TGTGCCATCAGTGTGCAAATAGGTGGGGAGACCCAGTACTTC
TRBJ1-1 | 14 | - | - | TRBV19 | CASSFPGWNTEAFF | TGTGCCAGTAGTTTTCCGGGCTGGAACACTGAAGCTTTCTTT
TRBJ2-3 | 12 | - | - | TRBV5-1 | CASSPTADTQYF | TGCGCCAGCAGCCCCACTGCAGATACGCAGTATTTT
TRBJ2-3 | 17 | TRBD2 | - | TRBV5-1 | CASSTGSTSGGTDTQYF | TGCGCCAGCAGCACCGGCTCGACTAGCGGGGGCACAGATACGCAGTATTTT
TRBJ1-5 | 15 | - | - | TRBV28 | CASQRAGISNQPQHF | TGTGCCAGCCAAAGGGCAGGGATAAGCAATCAGCCCCAGCATTTT
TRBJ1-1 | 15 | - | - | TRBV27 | CASSWVGPTGTEAFF | TGTGCCAGCAGTTGGGTCGGGCCCACGGGGACTGAAGCTTTCTTT
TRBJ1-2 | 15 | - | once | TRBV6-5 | CASSRGQRENYGYTF | TGTGCCAGCAGCCGCGGACAACGTGAAAACTATGGCTACACCTTC
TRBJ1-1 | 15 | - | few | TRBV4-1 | CASSQDTGRNTEAFF | TGCGCCAGCAGCCAAGATACAGGGAGGAACACTGAAGCTTTCTTT
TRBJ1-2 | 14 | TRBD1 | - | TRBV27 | CASAFRDRLYLYTF | TGTGCCAGTGCATTCCGGGACAGGTTATATCTCTACACCTTC
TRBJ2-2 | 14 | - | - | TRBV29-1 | CSVELGGPTGELFF | TGCAGCGTTGAATTGGGCGGACCTACCGGGGAGCTGTTTTTT
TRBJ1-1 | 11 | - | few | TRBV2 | CASSEDTEAFF | TGTGCCAGCAGTGAGGACACTGAAGCTTTCTTT
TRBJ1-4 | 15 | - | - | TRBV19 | CASSPGDRRNEKLFF | TGTGCCAGTAGTCCCGGGGACCGCCGAAATGAAAAACTGTTTTTT
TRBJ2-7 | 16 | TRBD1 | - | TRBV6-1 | CASSESYRTGRYEQYF | TGTGCCAGCAGTGAATCTTACAGGACAGGTCGGTACGAGCAGTACTTC
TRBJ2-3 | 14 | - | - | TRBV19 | CASSPGARTDTQYF | TGTGCCAGTAGTCCCGGGGCCCGCACAGATACGCAGTATTTT
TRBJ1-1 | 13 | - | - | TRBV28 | CASSLGKNTEAFF | TGTGCCAGCAGTTTGGGCAAGAACACTGAAGCTTTCTTT
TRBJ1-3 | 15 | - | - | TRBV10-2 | CASSESIGVTNTIYF | TGCGCCAGCAGTGAGTCTATCGGGGTCACAAACACCATATATTTT